What follows are 32 T cell receptor beta chains derived from one specimen sequenced in a study of shared clonotypes between healthy human individuals. Using immunoSEQ multiplex PCR, the repertoire was profiled, and TCRdb retains in-frame clones only, with some absent. The data contain 950,000 to 1,200,000 clones, 60% to 80% of them seen just once; the ten biggest clones take up over 0.8%. Source material: memory CD4+ T cells from PBMCs. The subset is: CD45RA-negative fraction. Receptors were obtained from a man between 18 and 35 years old in good health. Some clones in this sample may be carry-over from other donors' samples.

This chain uses TRBV7-8 with TRBJ2-5; tentative D call: TRBD2 (5 bases). Trimming cost V 0 bases and J 4 bases, with 15 bases left between them. The length of the CDR3 is 16 residues. The germline CDR1 and CDR2 sequences are SGHVS and FQNEAQ. CDR3 sequence: CASSLARAGSPETQYF. Written as DNA, the CDR3 is TGTGCCAGCAGCTTAGCTCGGGCGGGTTCCCCAGAGACCCAGTACTTC.

This clone turned up a few times. The CDR3 DNA is TGTGCCAGCAGCTTAATCTTGACGTCCTCCTACGAGCAGTACTTC. Its translation is CASSLILTSSYEQYF. This chain links TRBV7-8 with TRBJ2-7; D is undetermined. The ends were cut back, 2 bases at V and 0 bases at J, with 11 bases in the middle. CDR1 and CDR2 (germline): SGHVS, FQNEAQ. This CDR3 is built from 15 residues.

The chain carries TRBV28 and TRBJ1-5; D perhaps matches TRBD1 (6 bases). CDR1 and CDR2 (germline): MDHEN, SYDVKM. Trimming removed 6 bases from V and 1 base from J, with 25 bases in between. There are 19 residues in the CDR3. CDR3 protein: CASSTISKGGLLSNQPQHF. The CDR3 coding sequence is TGTGCCAGCAGCACGATTTCGAAAGGGGGTTTGCTGAGCAATCAGCCCCAGCATTTT. The full variable domain, with the rest looked up from reference TRBV28 and TRBJ1-5, is DVKVTQSSRYLVKRTGEKVFLECVQDMDHENMFWYRQDPGLGLRLIYFSYDVKMKEKGDIPEGYSVSREKKERFSLILESASTNQTSMYLCASSTISKGGLLSNQPQHFGDGTRLSIL.

The genes are TRBV10-2 and TRBJ2-5, with D tentatively TRBD1 (6 bases). The germline CDR1 and CDR2 sequences are WSHSY and SAAADI. The CDR3 is made up of 13 amino acids. V was clipped by 7 bases and J by 5 bases, with 14 bases between them. CDR3 DNA: TGCGCCAGCACCACAGGGATTTTGGAGACCCAGTACTTC. This translates into CASTTGILETQYF.

The CDR3 region is CAWTPGDIDRAFF. The CDR3 region has the DNA TGTGCCTGGACCCCAGGGGACATAGATAGAGCTTTCTTT. The chain couples TRBV30 to TRBJ1-1; D possibly corresponds to TRBD1 (6 bases). This CDR3 is 13 amino acids long. The germline gives CDR1 GTSNPN, CDR2 SVGIG (reference sequence). Trimming cost V 4 bases and J 10 bases, with 19 bases left between them.

The CDR3 spells CASSPPGRIKGYTF. CDR3 DNA sequence: TGTGCCAGCTCACCACCGGGGCGTATCAAAGGCTACACCTTC. The V and J genes are TRBV18 and TRBJ1-2; perhaps TRBD1 as D (5 bases). V was pared by 0 bases and J by 8 bases, with 13 bases between. This CDR3 is built from 14 residues. Germline lookup yields CDR1 KGHSH and CDR2 LQKENI.

This clone appeared once. This rearrangement joins TRBV7-8 to TRBJ2-2, with TRBD2 matching over 14 bases. Trimming cost V 4 bases and J 4 bases; bases outside gene matches: 2. The length of the CDR3 is 16 residues. CDR1 is SGHVS, CDR2 FQNEAQ, per germline. CDR3 region: CASSSGLAGVTGELFF. CDR3 coding DNA: TGTGCCAGCAGCTCGGGACTAGCGGGAGTCACCGGGGAGCTGTTTTTT.

The chain combines TRBV27 with TRBJ1-2; possible D gene TRBD1, 6 bases. CDR1 is MNHEY and CDR2 is SMNVEV in the germline V gene (reference sequence). The CDR3 extends over 15 amino acids. Trimming cost V 5 bases and J 1 base, with 14 bases left between them. The CDR3 bases are TGTGCCAGCAGTCCGCAGGGGCTCATTAACTATGGCTACACCTTC. This encodes CASSPQGLINYGYTF.

The chain carries TRBV2 and TRBJ2-7; TRBD2 agrees at 9 bases. The junction had 11 bases not matched to a gene; V was cut back by 11 bases and J by 6 bases. This CDR3 region has 13 residues. Germline assignment: CDR1 SNHLY and CDR2 FYNNEI. CDR3 nucleotide sequence: TGTGCCGGGGCTATGGCGGGAGGGCCCGAGCAGTACTTC. It is translated as CAGAMAGGPEQYF.

In this sample, this clone turned up a few times. CDR3 protein: CASSPLTGTHTQYF. DNA of the CDR3: TGTGCCAGCTCACCACTTACAGGGACGCATACGCAGTATTTT. The J gene is TRBJ2-3, the V gene TRBV18; the D gene is possibly TRBD1 (6 bases). This CDR3 has 14 residues. CDR1 is KGHSH, CDR2 LQKENI, per germline. V gave up 1 base and J gave up 7 bases, with 12 bases separating them.

This clone came up many times. V usage is TRBV5-1 and J usage is TRBJ2-1, with 8 bases identical to TRBD2. The V gene's germline CDR1 is SGHRS and CDR2 YFSETQ. Trimming cost V 5 bases and J 4 bases; bases outside gene matches: 8. The length of the CDR3 is 15 residues. The DNA of the CDR3 is TGCGCCAGCAGTCGAGTGCAGCGGGAGTACAATGAGCAGTTCTTC. It encodes CASSRVQREYNEQFF. The variable domain in full, completed from reference TRBV5-1 and TRBJ2-1, reads KAGVTQTPRYLIKTRGQQVTLSCSPISGHRSVSWYQQTPGQGLQFLFEYFSETQRNKGNFPGRFSGRQFSNSRSEMNVSTLELGDSALYLCASSRVQREYNEQFFGPGTRLTVL.

The chain links TRBV19 to TRBJ2-7; possibly TRBD1 for D (6 bases). Germline values: CDR1 LNHDA, CDR2 SQIVND (reference sequence). The CDR3 covers 14 residues. V shed 4 bases and J shed 4 bases, with 14 bases lying between them. In DNA form, the CDR3 reads TGTGCCAGTAGTAGGGCAGGGGAAGGGTACGAGCAGTACTTC. Translating gives CASSRAGEGYEQYF.

This chain links TRBV5-1 with TRBJ2-1; 13 bases line up with TRBD2. The CDR3 totals 13 residues. CDR1 is SGHRS, CDR2 YFSETQ, per germline. V lost 5 bases and J lost 12; bases outside the gene matches: 5. The CDR3 DNA follows: TGCGCCAGCAGTATAGGGACTAGCGGGGTGCAGTTCTTC. As protein: CASSIGTSGVQFF.

This rearrangement joins TRBV28 to TRBJ1-5, with TRBD1 identical over 9 bases. Germline trimming cut 5 bases from V and 7 bases from J; bases unmatched to any gene: 6. The germline V gene encodes CDR1 MDHEN and CDR2 SYDVKM. The CDR3 totals 14 residues. CDR3 loop: CASSLDRGGQPQHF. Here the CDR3 DNA reads TGTGCCAGCAGTCTGGACAGGGGAGGACAGCCCCAGCATTTT. Based on the CDR3 plus reference TRBV28 and TRBJ1-5, the full variable domain is DVKVTQSSRYLVKRTGEKVFLECVQDMDHENMFWYRQDPGLGLRLIYFSYDVKMKEKGDIPEGYSVSREKKERFSLILESASTNQTSMYLCASSLDRGGQPQHFGDGTRLSIL.

CDR3 region: CASSSGNTGELFF. The CDR3 DNA follows: TGTGCCAGCAGTTCCGGGAACACCGGGGAGCTGTTTTTT. The rearrangement links TRBV6-5 to TRBJ2-2; D is uncertain. The germline V gene has CDR1 MNHEY and CDR2 SVGAGI. V was pared by 4 bases and J by 1 base, with 4 bases between. The CDR3 has 13 residues.

The rearrangement joins TRBV5-1 to TRBJ1-4, with D tentatively TRBD1 (5 bases). The germline V gene has CDR1 SGHRS and CDR2 YFSETQ. V was trimmed by 3 bases and J by 7 bases, leaving 19 bases between them. The CDR3 is 16 residues long. In DNA form, the CDR3 reads TGCGCCAGCAGCTCAGGAGGTCTAGTCGGGGGTGAAAAACTGTTTTTT. Amino acid sequence: CASSSGGLVGGEKLFF.

The rearrangement uses TRBV15 and TRBJ1-6, with a tentative D call TRBD1 (6 bases). Trimming pared 3 bases from V and 10 bases from J, leaving 13 bases between. The CDR3 extends over 14 amino acids. CDR1 LNHNV and CDR2 YYDKDF come from the germline V gene (reference sequence). This CDR3 reads CATSRNRAESPLHF. In nucleotides, the CDR3 is TGTGCCACCAGCAGGAACAGGGCCGAGTCACCCCTCCACTTT. The full variable domain, completed using reference TRBV15 and TRBJ1-6, is DAMVIQNPRYQVTQFGKPVTLSCSQTLNHNVMYWYQQKSSQAPKLLFHYYDKDFNNEADTPDNFQSRRPNTSFCFLDIRSPGLGDTAMYLCATSRNRAESPLHFGNGTRLTVT.

With regard to this clone: The sample has other DNA sequences that encode this CDR3 too. The rearrangement uses TRBV2 and TRBJ1-2; D may be TRBD1 (5 bases). Germline V gene lookup returns CDR1 SNHLY and CDR2 FYNNEI. CDR3 length: 13 amino acids. Deletions cut 5 bases from V and 8 bases from J, with 15 bases between. The CDR3 reads CASSPGVGRGYTF. Here the CDR3 DNA reads TGTGCCAGCAGTCCGGGGGTGGGAAGGGGCTACACCTTC.

This chain uses TRBV18 with TRBJ2-5, with D possibly being TRBD2 (5 bases). CDR1 KGHSH and CDR2 LQKENI come from the germline V gene. The CDR3 extends over 14 amino acids. Trimming left V 1 base short and J 1 base short, with 7 bases between. The DNA of the CDR3 is TGTGCCAGCTCACCACGGAGCGGCCAAGAGACCCAGTACTTC. Translating it yields CASSPRSGQETQYF.

V is TRBV4-3 and J is TRBJ2-7; D ambiguous. Germline-derived CDR1 and CDR2 are LGHNA and YSLEER. The CDR3 sequence is 13 residues long. V lost 4 bases, J lost 4 bases, and 11 bases lay in between. CDR3 nucleotides: TGCGCCAGCAGCCCTAGTTTGGGGTACGAGCAGTACTTC. This encodes CASSPSLGYEQYF.

This clone has more than one count but fewer than ten. The V call is TRBV28, the J call TRBJ1-2; D might be TRBD1 (5 bases). Germline V lookup: CDR1 MDHEN, CDR2 SYDVKM. The CDR3 totals 14 residues. Trimming cost V 4 bases and J 6 bases, with 15 bases left between them. CDR3 coding DNA: TGTGCCAGCAGTTCCCCCTCGCAGGGAAATGGCTACACCTTC. This codes for CASSSPSQGNGYTF.

CDR3 residues: CASSYTAGVNTNTEAFF. The CDR3, as DNA: TGTGCCAGCAGTTACACCGCTGGGGTCAACACGAACACTGAAGCTTTCTTT. The gene calls are TRBV11-1 and TRBJ1-1; no definite D call. CDR1 SGHAT and CDR2 FQDESV come from the germline V gene (reference sequence). CDR3 size: 17 residues. Trimming left V 6 bases short and J 1 base short, with 21 bases between.

This rearrangement joins TRBV7-7 to TRBJ2-1; D possibly uses TRBD1 or TRBD2 (5 bases each). The V and J ends lost 7 bases and 9 bases respectively, with 16 bases between them. CDR3 length equals 13 residues. Germline V gene lookup returns CDR1 SSHAT and CDR2 FNYEAQ (reference sequence). CDR3: CASTGTRGGEQFF. The DNA of the CDR3 is TGTGCCAGCACGGGCACTAGGGGTGGTGAGCAGTTCTTC.

The chain employs TRBV30 and TRBJ2-1; 15 bases are shared with TRBD2. This CDR3 region has 13 residues. Germline V gives CDR1 GTSNPN, CDR2 SVGIG (reference sequence). After removal of 5 bases from V and 9 bases from J, the junction contained 2 bases not matched to a gene. The CDR3 bases are TGTGCCTGGGGACTAGCGGGAGGGTCTGAGCAGTTCTTC. Protein: CAWGLAGGSEQFF. Full variable domain (remainder filled in from reference TRBV30 and TRBJ2-1): SQTIHQWPATLVQPVGSPLSLECTVEGTSNPNLYWYRQAAGRGLQLLFYSVGIGQISSEVPQNLSASRPQDRQFILSSKKLLLSDSGFYLCAWGLAGGSEQFFGPGTRLTVL.

The chain combines TRBV6-4 with TRBJ2-7; D gene ambiguous. V was shortened by 11 bases and J by 3 bases, with 8 bases between the two germline ends. The CDR3 is made up of 10 amino acids. From germline, CDR1 is MRHNA and CDR2 SNTAGT. This chain's CDR3 is CAGRSYEQYF. CDR3 bases: TGTGCCGGACGGAGCTACGAGCAGTACTTC.

This chain joins TRBV6-5 and TRBJ2-5; TRBD1 matches 8 bases. V lost 6 bases and J lost 5; bases outside the gene matches: 8. The CDR3 covers 14 residues. Looked up from germline, CDR1 is MNHEY and CDR2 is SVGAGI. CDR3 residues: CASRKRTGMETQYF. The CDR3 coding sequence is TGTGCCAGCAGAAAACGGACAGGGATGGAGACCCAGTACTTC.

This clone was recorded many times. The chain joins TRBV28 to TRBJ1-2, with TRBD1 matching 9 bases. Germline lookup yields CDR1 MDHEN and CDR2 SYDVKM. CDR3 length: 16 residues. After removal of 5 bases from V and 7 bases from J, the junction contained 14 bases not matched to a gene. CDR3 loop: CASSRPGTGLKGGYTF. In DNA, the CDR3 is TGTGCCAGCAGTCGTCCCGGGACAGGGTTGAAGGGTGGCTACACCTTC.

As concerns this clone: This sample also contains other DNA sequences that code for the same CDR3. The chain carries TRBV5-1 and TRBJ2-5; 10 bases agree with TRBD2. Germline CDR1 SGHRS, CDR2 YFSETQ. This CDR3 contains 15 residues. V gave up 0 bases and J gave up 4 bases; unmatched junction bases: 3. CDR3 nucleotides: TGCGCCAGCAGCTTGGCTTTAGCGGGAGGAGAGACCCAGTACTTC. Its protein product is CASSLALAGGETQYF.

The chain joins TRBV4-2 to TRBJ2-1; tentatively, D is TRBD2 (6 bases). Germline V gene lookup returns CDR1 LGHNA and CDR2 YNFKEQ. Trimming cost V 2 bases and J 7 bases, with 24 bases left between them. The CDR3 sequence is 18 residues long. For the CDR3, the DNA is TGTGCCAGCAGCCAACAAGGAGGGCGGAGGGCAGTTGTAAATGAGCAGTTCTTC. Translation: CASSQQGGRRAVVNEQFF.

A few counts support this clone. V usage is TRBV5-8 and J usage is TRBJ2-6; the D gene could be TRBD1 or TRBD2 (5 bases each). Trimming shortened V by 1 base and J by 4 bases, and 15 bases separated the two germline ends. The length of the CDR3 is 17 residues. The V gene's germline CDR1 is SGHTS and CDR2 YDEGEE. CDR3 DNA: TGTGCCAGCAGCTTGTGGCCTGGGGGTAGCGGGGCCAACGTCCTGACTTTC. Translation: CASSLWPGGSGANVLTF.

The table lists this clone with a few counts. V is TRBV4-1 and J is TRBJ2-7; TRBD2 agrees at 13 bases. Trimming took 1 base from V and 4 from J; bases not matched to a gene: 1. Germline lookup yields CDR1 MGHRA and CDR2 YSYEKL. This CDR3 comprises 15 residues. CDR3 residues: CASSQGTSGRYEQYF. CDR3 DNA sequence: TGCGCCAGCAGCCAAGGGACTAGCGGGAGATACGAGCAGTACTTC.

CDR3: CASSIGRGVGYGYTF. The CDR3, as DNA: TGTGCCAGTAGTATTGGCAGGGGCGTAGGATATGGCTACACCTTC. This chain connects TRBV19 to TRBJ1-2, with D perhaps matching TRBD1 (6 bases). Trimming pared 3 bases from V and 5 bases from J, leaving 16 bases between. CDR1 is LNHDA and CDR2 is SQIVND in the germline V gene (reference sequence). The length of the CDR3 is 15 residues.